These T cell receptor beta chains were read from a single sample in a study of Ad26.COV2.S vaccination and SARS-CoV-2 variants. The data were produced by immunoSEQ multiplex PCR, yet TCRdb's version contains in-frame clones alone and is incomplete. The sample carries about 330,000 clones, roughly 88% recorded once. The source material was peripheral blood, sampled in a trial of Ad26.COV2.S vaccine versus placebo. The receptors here all came from a person aged 18-60 years who received the Ad26.COV2.S COVID-19 vaccine or a placebo. CDR3s include the opening cysteine and the closing phenylalanine or tryptophan. The order of the fields is clone size, V gene, D gene, J gene, CDR3 DNA, CDR3 protein. D genes are given only for firm matches. Clone size is shown for a subset of rows, as once, few, many or a class of expanded clone.

clone_size: -
v_call: TRBV19
d_call: -
j_call: TRBJ1-1
cdr3_nt: TGTGCCAGTAGTATAGCTGGGACCGCGAACACTGAAGCTTTCTTT
cdr3_aa: CASSIAGTANTEAFF

clone_size: -
v_call: TRBV19
d_call: TRBD1
j_call: TRBJ1-1
cdr3_nt: TGTGCCAGTAGTATTTCGACAGGGTTCGGTGAATCTTTCTTT
cdr3_aa: CASSISTGFGESFF

clone_size: -
v_call: TRBV3-1/TRBV3-2
d_call: -
j_call: TRBJ2-6
cdr3_nt: TGTGCCAGCAGCCAGACTCGAGAGGCCAACGTCCTGACTTTC
cdr3_aa: CASSQTREANVLTF

clone_size: -
v_call: TRBV9
d_call: TRBD1
j_call: TRBJ1-2
cdr3_nt: TGTGCCAGCAGGGACAGGACGAACTATGGCTACACCTTC
cdr3_aa: CASRDRTNYGYTF

clone_size: -
v_call: TRBV7-9
d_call: -
j_call: TRBJ2-1
cdr3_nt: TGTGCCAGCAGCTTATCCAGCTCCTACAATGAGCAGTTCTTC
cdr3_aa: CASSLSSSYNEQFF

clone_size: -
v_call: TRBV4-1
d_call: -
j_call: TRBJ2-7
cdr3_nt: TGCGCCAGCAGCCAAGAGGGGTACGAGCAGTACTTC
cdr3_aa: CASSQEGYEQYF

clone_size: -
v_call: TRBV29-1
d_call: -
j_call: TRBJ1-1
cdr3_nt: TGCAGCGTTGGGAGCCTTTCGTGGGCTGAAGCTTTCTTT
cdr3_aa: CSVGSLSWAEAFF

clone_size: -
v_call: TRBV10-3
d_call: -
j_call: TRBJ2-5
cdr3_nt: TGTGCCACTACGGGGCAGCGACAAGAGACCCAGTACTTC
cdr3_aa: CATTGQRQETQYF

clone_size: -
v_call: TRBV29-1
d_call: -
j_call: TRBJ2-1
cdr3_nt: TGCAGCGTTGTGTGGACGGAACACAATGAGCAGTTCTTC
cdr3_aa: CSVVWTEHNEQFF

clone_size: once
v_call: TRBV6-2/TRBV6-3
d_call: -
j_call: TRBJ2-7
cdr3_nt: TGTGCCAGCAGTTTCGGCAGGTTCTACGAGCAGTACTTC
cdr3_aa: CASSFGRFYEQYF

clone_size: -
v_call: TRBV4-1
d_call: -
j_call: TRBJ2-2
cdr3_nt: TGCGCCACCGAGAGGAGGTCGAACACCGGGGAGCTGTTTTTT
cdr3_aa: CATERRSNTGELFF

clone_size: -
v_call: TRBV9
d_call: -
j_call: TRBJ2-1
cdr3_nt: TGTGCCAGCAGCCCTAGTCCCCATAATAGCGATGAGCAGTTCTTC
cdr3_aa: CASSPSPHNSDEQFF

clone_size: -
v_call: TRBV30
d_call: -
j_call: TRBJ1-5
cdr3_nt: TGTGCCTGGAGTGTTGGAACAGGAGAGAATCAGCCCCAGCATTTT
cdr3_aa: CAWSVGTGENQPQHF

clone_size: -
v_call: TRBV18
d_call: -
j_call: TRBJ1-4
cdr3_nt: TGTGCCAGCTCACCGGTTGAGGGGTCTAATGAAAAACTGTTTTTT
cdr3_aa: CASSPVEGSNEKLFF

clone_size: once
v_call: TRBV3-1/TRBV3-2
d_call: TRBD1
j_call: TRBJ2-1
cdr3_nt: TGTGCCGCCCAAAGGGGGCGGTCTATTTACAATGAGCAGTTCTTC
cdr3_aa: CAAQRGRSIYNEQFF

clone_size: -
v_call: TRBV6-5
d_call: TRBD1
j_call: TRBJ1-2
cdr3_nt: TGTGCCAGCAGTTACACAGGGGGGTACATCTTC
cdr3_aa: CASSYTGGYIF

clone_size: -
v_call: TRBV9
d_call: TRBD2
j_call: TRBJ2-1
cdr3_nt: TGTGCCAGCAGCAATGGGGGCGGGAGGAAGTACAATGAGCAGTTCTTC
cdr3_aa: CASSNGGGRKYNEQFF

clone_size: -
v_call: TRBV5-1
d_call: TRBD1
j_call: TRBJ1-4
cdr3_nt: TGCGCCAGCAATACCGGGACAGGTGGGGAAAAACTGTTTTTT
cdr3_aa: CASNTGTGGEKLFF

clone_size: -
v_call: TRBV28
d_call: TRBD1
j_call: TRBJ1-2
cdr3_nt: TGTGCCAGCAGCTCACCACCGGGACAGAGTACCAATGGCTACACCTTC
cdr3_aa: CASSSPPGQSTNGYTF

clone_size: -
v_call: TRBV5-6
d_call: -
j_call: TRBJ1-1
cdr3_nt: TGTGCCAGCAGCTTGGCCACTGAAGCTTTCTTT
cdr3_aa: CASSLATEAFF

clone_size: -
v_call: TRBV6-2/TRBV6-3
d_call: TRBD1
j_call: TRBJ2-7
cdr3_nt: TGTGCCAGCAGTTACTCCGCGCAGGGGGCCCGATACGAGCAGTACTTC
cdr3_aa: CASSYSAQGARYEQYF

clone_size: -
v_call: TRBV2
d_call: TRBD1
j_call: TRBJ2-2
cdr3_nt: TGTGCCAGCAATAAACCCCGGACAGGGGGCTTCAGGTCCGGGGAGCTGTTTTTT
cdr3_aa: CASNKPRTGGFRSGELFF

clone_size: -
v_call: TRBV6-5
d_call: -
j_call: TRBJ1-2
cdr3_nt: TGTGCCAGCAGTTACTCGACAGTCCAGTATGGCTACACCTTC
cdr3_aa: CASSYSTVQYGYTF

clone_size: -
v_call: TRBV24-1
d_call: -
j_call: TRBJ2-2
cdr3_nt: TGTGCCACCGAGAGTGGGAGTCGGGCCGGGGAGCTGTTTTTT
cdr3_aa: CATESGSRAGELFF

clone_size: -
v_call: TRBV11-3
d_call: TRBD2
j_call: TRBJ2-1
cdr3_nt: TGTGCCAGCAGCGCCAGGCAGGGAGGGTACAGTGAGCAGTTCTTC
cdr3_aa: CASSARQGGYSEQFF

clone_size: -
v_call: TRBV12-3/TRBV12-4
d_call: -
j_call: TRBJ2-5
cdr3_nt: TGTGCCAGCAGTCGGACGGACCAAGAGGCCCAGTACTTC
cdr3_aa: CASSRTDQEAQYF

clone_size: -
v_call: TRBV19
d_call: TRBD1
j_call: TRBJ1-2
cdr3_nt: TGTGCCAGTAAAGCGGGACAGGGTAACTATGGCTACACCTTC
cdr3_aa: CASKAGQGNYGYTF

clone_size: -
v_call: TRBV25-1
d_call: -
j_call: TRBJ2-4
cdr3_nt: TGTGCCAGCAGTGAAGGGGGACCCCCTCGGGTCATTCAGTACTTC
cdr3_aa: CASSEGGPPRVIQYF

clone_size: -
v_call: TRBV7-8
d_call: -
j_call: TRBJ2-3
cdr3_nt: TGTGCCAGCAGCGGGGACGTATTTATGCCAGGTCGGTTT
cdr3_aa: CASSGDVFMPGRF

clone_size: -
v_call: TRBV11-3
d_call: -
j_call: TRBJ2-2
cdr3_nt: TGTGCCAGCAGCCCCCGGGGTAGCGGCATTATCGGGGAGCTGTTTTTT
cdr3_aa: CASSPRGSGIIGELFF